One and the same sample provided the 21 T cell receptor beta chains below, sequenced in a study of cytomegalovirus exposure and HLA in healthy donors. The primer mix had 60 Vbeta and 13 Jbeta primers. TCRdb's copy holds only in-frame clones and misses some; the assay was immunoSEQ multiplex PCR. The sample records about 160,000 clones, approximately 75% being singletons. Sequencing was performed on PBMCs. These receptors originate from a man between 25 and 39 years old in good health and CMV-seropositive.

The rearrangement uses TRBV4-2 and TRBJ1-1; 9 bases agree with TRBD1. This CDR3 is built from 14 residues. The junction had 6 bases not matched to a gene; V was cut back by 0 bases and J by 10 bases. Germline V gene data show CDR1 as LGHNA and CDR2 as YNFKEQ. The CDR3 DNA reads TGTGCCAGCAGCCAAGATTTGGGGACAGGGCGAGCTTTCTTT. Amino acids: CASSQDLGTGRAFF.

The CDR3, as DNA: TGTGCCAGTATCCTGACTAGCGGGGGGAACAATGAGCAGTTCTTC. It yields the protein CASILTSGGNNEQFF. This sequence joins TRBV19 and TRBJ2-1; 13 bases agree with TRBD2. The CDR3 loop spans 15 amino acids. With V trimmed by 7 bases and J by 5 bases, 5 bases remained unmatched. The germline V gene has CDR1 LNHDA and CDR2 SQIVND (reference sequence).

This clone showed up just a few times. The chain has TRBV21-1 and TRBJ2-5; the table's D call TRBD2 went unverified against the DNA. TRBV21-1 represents a pseudogene. The length of the CDR3 is 16 residues. The CDR3 spells CASSGEAVAYQETQYF. Written as DNA, the CDR3 is TGTGCCAGCAGCGGGGAGGCAGTCGCGTACCAAGAGACCCAGTACTTC.

The rearrangement uses TRBV10-1 and TRBJ2-5; 7 nucleotides agree with TRBD1. The germline V gene has CDR1 WNHNN and CDR2 SYGVQD (reference sequence). This CDR3 spans 15 amino acids. Trimming took 10 bases from V and 0 from J; bases not matched to a gene: 11. DNA of the CDR3: TGCGCCAAACAAGACAGGGAAGAGTACCAAGAGACCCAGTACTTC. This translates into CAKQDREEYQETQYF.

The J gene is TRBJ1-5, the V gene TRBV7-2, with TRBD1 matching 8 bases. The CDR3 has 15 residues. The germline V gene has CDR1 SGHTA and CDR2 FQGNSA. After removal of 5 bases from V and 2 bases from J, the junction contained 5 bases not matched to a gene. DNA for the CDR3: TGTGCCAGCAGCCCCGGGACAGGTCGCAATCAGCCCCAGCATTTT. It translates to CASSPGTGRNQPQHF.

The chain couples TRBV7-8 to TRBJ2-5; 11 positions agree with TRBD2. Germline CDR1 reads SGHVS; CDR2 reads FQNEAQ. The CDR3 extends over 16 amino acids. V lost 1 base, J lost 4 bases, and 5 bases stayed unmatched. The CDR3 loop is CASSLVSGGARETQYF. CDR3 DNA: TGTGCCAGCAGCTTAGTTAGCGGGGGGGCCAGAGAGACCCAGTACTTC.

The chain is built from TRBV10-1 and TRBJ2-5; TRBD1 matches at 8 bases. The CDR3 is 15 amino acids. V was clipped by 3 bases and J by 4 bases; unmatched bases: 7. Looked up from germline, CDR1 is WNHNN and CDR2 is SYGVQD (reference sequence). The CDR3 reads CASSEGQGPRETQYF. The CDR3 DNA reads TGCGCCAGCAGTGAAGGACAGGGACCCCGAGAGACCCAGTACTTC.

This chain joins TRBV5-6 and TRBJ2-2; tentatively, D is TRBD2 (5 bases). The CDR3 is made up of 15 amino acids. With 1 base removed from V and 0 bases from J, the gap between germline ends came to 7 bases. Germline V gene data show CDR1 as SGHDT and CDR2 as YYEEEE. For the CDR3, the DNA is TGTGCCAGCAGCTTGATGGGAGCGAACACCGGGGAGCTGTTTTTT. It translates to CASSLMGANTGELFF.

The chain has TRBV15 and TRBJ2-1; D unclear. V was pared by 1 base and J by 3 bases, with 10 bases between. Germline-derived CDR1 and CDR2 are LNHNV and YYDKDF (reference sequence). This CDR3 region has 15 residues. CDR3 bases: TGTGCCACCAGCAGAGGAGGCAGCATCTACAATGAGCAGTTCTTC. Translation gives CATSRGGSIYNEQFF. Variable domain in full (rest from reference TRBV15 and TRBJ2-1): DAMVIQNPRYQVTQFGKPVTLSCSQTLNHNVMYWYQQKSSQAPKLLFHYYDKDFNNEADTPDNFQSRRPNTSFCFLDIRSPGLGDTAMYLCATSRGGSIYNEQFFGPGTRLTVL.

This clone has a handful of counts. The chain employs TRBV11-2 and TRBJ2-5; TRBD2 agrees at 12 bases. The CDR3 covers 15 residues. Per germline, CDR1 SGHAT and CDR2 FQNNGV. The V gene end was trimmed by 4 bases and the J gene end by 5 bases; junction bases not matched to a gene: 5. CDR3 sequence: CASSWTSGVGETQYF. The CDR3 coding sequence is TGTGCCAGCAGCTGGACTAGCGGGGTAGGGGAGACCCAGTACTTC.

The genes are TRBV6-6 and TRBJ1-1, with 11 bases aligning to TRBD1. Germline CDR1 reads MNHNY; CDR2 reads SVGAGI (reference sequence). Trimming at V came to 6 bases and at J to 2 bases, leaving 8 bases not matched to a gene. This CDR3 is built from 16 residues. The CDR3, as DNA: TGTGCCAGCAGACCCGGACAGGGGGCAGGAAACACTGAAGCTTTCTTT. It yields the protein CASRPGQGAGNTEAFF.

The rearrangement joins TRBV7-2 to TRBJ2-7; TRBD1 matches at 7 bases. CDR3 length: 13 residues. Germline lookup yields CDR1 SGHTA and CDR2 FQGNSA. V shed 3 bases, J shed 5 bases, and the junction held 4 bases outside the gene matches. CDR3 bases: TGTGCCAGCAGCTTTGACAGGGTCGACGAGCAGTACTTC. Its translation: CASSFDRVDEQYF.

The V call is TRBV10-1, the J call TRBJ2-3; D is unclear. The CDR3 has 13 amino acids. The V gene lost 2 bases and the J gene lost 2 bases, with 5 bases spanning the gap. Germline V gene data show CDR1 as WNHNN and CDR2 as SYGVQD (reference sequence). The CDR3 region has the DNA TGCGCCAGCAGTGAGAAATACACAGATACGCAGTATTTT. Protein sequence: CASSEKYTDTQYF.

This clone has more than one count but fewer than ten. This sequence joins TRBV6-4 and TRBJ2-7, with 8 bases matching TRBD1. CDR3 size: 14 residues. The ends lost 2 bases at V and 5 bases at J; junction bases unmatched: 5. Germline values: CDR1 MRHNA, CDR2 SNTAGT. The CDR3 DNA follows: TGTGCCAGCAGTGACGGACAGGGATCCCACGAGCAGTACTTC. This encodes CASSDGQGSHEQYF.

Only a few counts were recorded for this clone. J is TRBJ2-7 and V is TRBV28, with a weak D call TRBD2 (6 bases). The CDR3 contains 14 residues. Germline CDR1 MDHEN, CDR2 SYDVKM. V lost 6 bases and J 1 base, leaving 13 bases between the germline ends. This chain's CDR3 is CASSLEGASYEQYF. DNA for the CDR3: TGTGCCAGCAGCCTGGAGGGTGCTTCCTACGAGCAGTACTTC. Complete variable domain (other parts from reference TRBV28 and TRBJ2-7): DVKVTQSSRYLVKRTGEKVFLECVQDMDHENMFWYRQDPGLGLRLIYFSYDVKMKEKGDIPEGYSVSREKKERFSLILESASTNQTSMYLCASSLEGASYEQYFGPGTRLTVT.

In its sample, this clone was seen a few times. The chain has TRBV27 and TRBJ2-3, with a tentative D call TRBD1 (5 bases). Trimming took off 6 bases at V and 6 bases at J, with 22 bases between the two ends. The V gene's germline CDR1 is MNHEY and CDR2 SMNVEV (reference sequence). The CDR3 extends over 16 amino acids. CDR3: CASSRQVQVFSDTQYF. The DNA of the CDR3 is TGTGCCAGCAGCCGGCAGGTACAGGTTTTCTCTGATACGCAGTATTTT.

V usage is TRBV29-1 and J usage is TRBJ2-3; D remains unclear. V was cut by 1 base and J by 5 bases, with 4 bases left in between. Germline CDR1 reads SQVTM; CDR2 reads ANQGSEA. The CDR3 extends over 11 amino acids. CDR3 coding DNA: TGCAGCGTTGAAGTCGGAGATACGCAGTATTTT. Its protein product is CSVEVGDTQYF.

The V gene is TRBV28, the J gene TRBJ1-2; tentative D call: TRBD1 (5 bases). The CDR3 has 14 residues. The germline V gene has CDR1 MDHEN and CDR2 SYDVKM. Trimming stripped 7 bases from V and 0 bases from J, with 12 bases between. For the CDR3, the DNA is TGTGCCAGCATTCAGGGTGGGGCTAACTATGGCTACACCTTC. It encodes CASIQGGANYGYTF.

The chain links TRBV30 to TRBJ1-2; weak D call: TRBD1 (6 bases). V dropped 0 bases and J dropped 8 bases, with 16 bases sitting between them. Germline CDR1 GTSNPN, CDR2 SVGIG (reference sequence). The CDR3 loop spans 14 amino acids. This CDR3 reads CAWSVLSGALGYTF. CDR3 coding DNA: TGTGCCTGGAGTGTACTTTCAGGGGCGTTGGGCTACACCTTC. Supplemented by reference TRBV30 and TRBJ1-2, the full variable domain reads SQTIHQWPATLVQPVGSPLSLECTVEGTSNPNLYWYRQAAGRGLQLLFYSVGIGQISSEVPQNLSASRPQDRQFILSSKKLLLSDSGFYLCAWSVLSGALGYTFGSGTRLTVV.

This rearrangement joins TRBV6-6 to TRBJ2-3; D is unclear. The CDR3 is made up of 14 amino acids. CDR1 MNHNY and CDR2 SVGAGI come from the germline V gene (reference sequence). Trimming removed 7 bases at V and 0 bases at J, with 11 bases between. The CDR3 sequence: CASILNPSTDTQYF. The DNA for the CDR3 is TGTGCCAGCATTCTAAACCCTAGCACAGATACGCAGTATTTT.

This chain connects TRBV7-6 to TRBJ2-2; D perhaps matches TRBD1 (6 bases). Germline V gives CDR1 SGHVS, CDR2 FNYEAQ. V was pared by 5 bases and J by 4 bases, with 14 bases between. The CDR3 extends over 15 amino acids. The DNA of the CDR3 is TGTGCCAGCAGCCCTCTAACAGGGACCACCGGGGAGCTGTTTTTT. It specifies CASSPLTGTTGELFF.